Sequencing of this TCR beta chain was carried out in a study of T cells in Graves' hyperthyroidism and ophthalmopathy. Across the whole study: Peripheral blood was obtained at initial diagnosis, preceding any treatment.

Amplified TCR beta CDR3 regions came from RNA transcripts. Initially, a first-round RT-PCR of the TCR CDR3 employed the HTBI primer set. A single record per CDR3 protein comes from TCRdb applying MiXCR to the multiplex PCR reads. The table lists about 840,000 distinct CDR3 sequences, approximately 40% of them singletons, with more than 7% in the top ten. 9.5 to 10 ml fresh peripheral blood yielded the PBMCs. CDR3 length: 14 amino acids. Germline CDR1 and CDR2: SEHNR and FQNEAQ (reference sequence). Trimming removed 6 bases from V and 8 bases from J; junction bases left unmatched: 12. With regard to this clonotype: A read error may explain this, as a much larger clone is one base away.

Sequences were obtained from blood. This chain connects TRBV7-9 to TRBJ1-2, with 7 bases identical to TRBD1. The clonotype comes from a man younger than 35 with Graves' hyperthyroidism. For the CDR3, the DNA is TGTGCCAGCAGTCTATGGACAGGCTCATTAGGCTACACCTTC. It codes for CASSLWTGSLGYTF.